This T cell receptor beta chain is from a study of T cell responses to AZD1222 COVID-19 vaccine. Study-level background: Second-dose intervals near 4 or 12 weeks were combined. Study outcomes and limitations: In a largely white British group with more females than males, clonal diversity was possibly underestimated. Recipients of AZD1222 seropositive at baseline numbered only 5 or 6. It was only after the peak T cell response that any repertoires were sampled.

In germline, CDR1 is MNHEY, CDR2 SVGAGI. V dropped 5 bases and J dropped 4 bases, with 12 bases sitting between them. This CDR3 has 15 amino acids. Sequencing was performed with immunoSEQ multiplex PCR; in TCRdb, only in-frame clones are kept and a portion is missing. The sample carries nearly 110,000 clones, approximately 89% recorded once. This clone was recorded a few times. Its target is not known. Specimen: peripheral blood, collected on day 0 of AZD1222 vaccination. V usage is TRBV6-5 and J usage is TRBJ1-6; possibly TRBD1 for D (6 bases). This receptor was taken from an adult in good health. CDR3 DNA: TGTGCCAGCAGTCGAGGACAGTCTTATAATTCACCCCTCCACTTT. Its protein product is CASSRGQSYNSPLHF.